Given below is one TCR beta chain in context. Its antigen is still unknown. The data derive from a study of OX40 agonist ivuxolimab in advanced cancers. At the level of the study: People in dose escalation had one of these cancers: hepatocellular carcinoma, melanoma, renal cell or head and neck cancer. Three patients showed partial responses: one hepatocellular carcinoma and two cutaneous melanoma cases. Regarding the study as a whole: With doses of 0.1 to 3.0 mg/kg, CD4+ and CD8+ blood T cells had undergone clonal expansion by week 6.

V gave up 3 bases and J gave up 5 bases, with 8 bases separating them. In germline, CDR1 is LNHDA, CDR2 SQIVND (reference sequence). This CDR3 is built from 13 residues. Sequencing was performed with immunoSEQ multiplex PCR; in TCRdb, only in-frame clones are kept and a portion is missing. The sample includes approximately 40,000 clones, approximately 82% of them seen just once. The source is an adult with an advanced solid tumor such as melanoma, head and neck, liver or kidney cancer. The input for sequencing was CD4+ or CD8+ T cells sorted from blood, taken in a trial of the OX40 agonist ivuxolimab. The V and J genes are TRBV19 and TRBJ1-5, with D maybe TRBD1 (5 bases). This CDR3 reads CASSIGRDQPQHF. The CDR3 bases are TGTGCCAGTAGTATCGGCAGGGATCAGCCCCAGCATTTT.